This TCR beta chain was recorded in a study of cytomegalovirus exposure and HLA in healthy donors listed by TCRdb under 2017. About the full investigation: According to an earlier analysis of a few hundred of the donors, some 180 million T cells yielded 95 million to 140 million unique TCR beta sequences and about 280 Gb of sequence data. Genome-wide SNP genotypes for about three fifths of the 666 donors were used in a later genetic analysis, which treated that subset as a discovery cohort. Of the roughly 410 genotyped donors, more than 75% were placed in the genetic ancestry cluster associated with self-reported Caucasian donors. In the later analysis, no new phenotypic data were used to find candidate immune exposures; instead, reliance was placed on TCR beta sequences and their occurrence across donors. Typing coverage differed by locus: A, B, C, DRB1 and DQB1 were typed in roughly 629-630 donors, DQA1 in 522, DPA1 in 606, and DPB1 in roughly 470. To predict cytomegalovirus infection status, the study brought together high-throughput TCR immunosequencing, statistical association of individual TCRs with disease status, and machine learning. Class I and class II HLA loci were covered by the typing at four-digit resolution. Because of strong linkage in the cohort, four to six DR-DQ haplotypes were treated as single units for association and clustering. All discovery cohort repertoires had been generated using a single sequencing platform. Donor age, sex, ethnicity and CMV serostatus were compiled alongside the repertoire data. The study was designed to test whether signatures of past pathogen exposure could be identified by cataloging public T cell receptors. An early release that covered some 630 HLA-typed donors contained about 290 gigabases of sequencing data and 65 million to 100 million unique TCR sequences. To study patterns of TCR occurrence, a later analysis re-analyzed previously published TCR beta repertoires from 650 to 750 donors and added high-resolution HLA genotyping. Along with the approximately 650-subject first cohort, a separate validation cohort of over a hundred different subjects was used. An earlier analysis of around 540 of the donors applied high-throughput TCR beta sequencing to assess whether each TCR beta V gene segment acted as functional or pseudogenic. Across approximately 400 genotyped donors of the cohort, an average of about 200,000 unique TCR beta nucleotide sequences per donor were sequenced, and approximately 17% of those sequences were non-productive. The study profiled the T cell repertoires of 500 to 800 subjects by immunosequencing and related them to cytomegalovirus serostatus. Results and caveats for the whole study, not just this receptor: In a later analysis, the rate of TCR association differed among HLA loci, with DRB1 alleles having the most associated TCRs and HLA-C alleles having the fewest. In a later analysis, about 17,000 TCR beta sequences were associated with specific HLA alleles at a false discovery rate of 0.05. A few of the identified cytomegalovirus-associated TCR beta chains were confirmed in vitro to be specific for cytomegalovirus antigens. According to a later analysis, most CMV-associated TCR beta chains appeared to be HLA-restricted, and the HLA associations seemed to be driven largely by CMV exposure. Linkage disequilibrium might explain the correlated functional status among segregating V segments, but an unknown experimental factor could not be ruled out. An earlier analysis of 587 of the donors showed that most TCR beta V segments appeared in productive rearrangements either about 87% or about 30% of the time, which broadly matched IMGT annotations. The study listed 164 TCR beta chains as associated with cytomegalovirus. In a later genetic analysis, a missense DCLRE1C variant was associated with V-gene and J-gene trimming of TCR beta chains, and the association was replicated in an independent cohort. A cluster of highly shared sequence variants was judged likely to be a technical artifact of the sequencing pipeline. It was suggested by the authors that the approach could potentially be generalized to other disease states and immunological phenotypes. Immune exposure information for the cohort was limited to CMV serostatus. Some IMGT-functional V segments, including TRBV6-2 and TRBV6-3, could not be distinguished by the 87-base-pair reads and were therefore excluded. A further reported finding was that TCR beta sequences accurately predicted the HLA-A and HLA-B alleles for most subjects in the first cohort. Roughly uniform sequencing depth across donors was assumed in presence/absence analyses, although this assumption may not hold. Cytomegalovirus status was reported to be diagnosed by the classifier with high specificity and sensitivity in both the original and validation cohorts. Because HLA typing was missing for some donors at each locus, association tests included only the typed subset. In this cohort, only TCR beta chains were sequenced, and detectable features were limited by the absence of alpha or paired-chain data. A later analysis found that HLA-associated TCR beta chains were more clonally expanded and had lower generation probabilities than equally common non-associated chains. According to a later genetic analysis, donors in an Asian-associated ancestry cluster had fewer N-insertions in productive TCRs than the approximately 650-donor mean. Several of the top co-occurrence clusters appeared to be linked to parvovirus B19, influenza, CMV and Epstein-Barr virus, according to a later analysis. Assigning TCR associations to individual alleles was difficult when HLA alleles, especially DR and DQ, strongly co-occurred. The earlier analysis of some 560 of the donors excluded roughly 17 rarely observed V segments, including chromosome 9 orphons, because counts were too low. Across donors, most TCR sequences were observed very rarely, whereas some public TCRs were present in many individuals.

In regard to this clone: This clone's antigen is unknown. No qualities accompany the bases; no much larger clone lies one base away.

The method was the immunoSEQ multiplex PCR assay. A mixture of 60 forward primers for TCR Vbeta segments and 13 reverse primers for TCR Jbeta segments was used in the multiplex PCR. The CDR3 region of rearranged TCR beta genes was amplified from genomic DNA with a multiplex PCR assay. Amplified TCR beta libraries were sequenced as 87-base-pair reads on the Illumina HiSeq System. Per the source publication's procedure: A later analysis tallied around 80 million unique TCR beta chains across the 666 repertoires, and some 12 million of those chains were shared by two or more donors. To remove PCR and sequencing errors, raw reads were error-corrected and collapsed into unique sequences using a nearest-neighbor algorithm that merged closely related sequences. V, D and J gene segments were assigned by aligning CDR3 sequences to IMGT reference sequences. For a sequence to be retained, at least a six-nucleotide match to both a V gene segment and a J gene segment was required. A rearrangement counted as productive if the CDR3 had no stop codons and remained in frame with V and J, and every other rearrangement counted as non-productive. Following IMGT convention, CDR3 was defined as the stretch from the second conserved V-encoded cysteine up to the conserved J-encoded phenylalanine. The earlier analysis of 587 of the donors excluded sequences that lacked an unambiguous match to a single V gene segment. An earlier analysis of several hundred of the donors called V segments functional above 56.7% productive rearrangements and segregating when the between-donor standard deviation exceeded 5%. A statistical classification framework was developed to diagnose cytomegalovirus status using the catalog of TCR beta chain sequences. V and J gene assignment, in a later analysis, came from comparing TCR nucleotide sequences with IMGT/GENE-DB human TR gene sequences. The TCRdist pipeline was used in a later analysis to assign CDR3 sequences and most-parsimonious VDJ recombination scenarios. A later analysis defined each TCR beta chain by its CDR3 amino acid sequence plus V-gene family, and excluded reads lacking a unique V-gene family. To address suspected cross-contamination and a sequencing artifact, a later analysis removed over 500 highly shared, low-generation-probability nucleotide sequences. In a later analysis, a clonal expansion index was calculated for each public chain from normalized within-repertoire ranks of inferred template counts. A later analysis computed generation probabilities with a VDJ recombination model fitted to out-of-frame rearrangements, and checked the results against IGoR. A later analysis scored TCR-TCR, TCR-HLA and TCR-CMV co-occurrence with hypergeometric tests, applying a repertoire-size bias correction to TCR pairs. False discovery rates were estimated in a later analysis by permuting HLA or CMV assignments 20 times. In a later analysis, co-occurring TCRs were grouped with DBSCAN, and TCRdist sequence similarity was added when clustering was performed within HLA-allele-positive subsets. Repertoires with fewer than 30,000 or more than 120,000 public chains, plus five repertoires with anomalous nucleotide sharing, were excluded from co-occurrence clustering. Sourced from immuneACCESS, this table was stored by TCRdb with only in-frame sequences that have V and J called. A share of the clones is absent; for the studies checked, an unresolved V gene accounts for under half, and the remainder has no known explanation. V, J and clone size are those of that table, while D and trimming were read from the DNA. Within this sample are about 190,000 clones, with just under 75% of them counted one time only. Approximately 4.8% of the sample is in the top ten clones.

Trimming leaves V shorter by 5 bases and J shorter by 6 bases, with the junction holding 10 bases beyond the gene matches. Looking up the germline V gene yields CDR1 WSHSY and CDR2 SAAADI. The CDR3 numbers 15 residues from cysteine through phenylalanine. Just CDR3 DNA is preserved here, 45 bases in frame from base 1. In total, approximately 610 healthy bone marrow donors made up the cohort. At the time of sampling, all cohort members were nominally healthy, though unrecorded immune exposures were likely present. The donor was CMV seropositive and was included in the group of 250 to 300 seropositive cohort members. Each donor provided a peripheral blood sample, and peripheral blood mononuclear cells were used for TCR beta sequencing. Genomic DNA extraction from the blood cell samples was performed with the Qiagen DNeasy Blood Extraction Kit.

Input material: PBMCs. The chain is encoded by TRBV10-2 joined to TRBJ2-3, with 8 bases matching TRBD2. This receptor was identified in a man aged 30-40 years in good health and CMV-seropositive. In nucleotide form, the sequence is TGCGCCAGCAGTTTCCCGGGGGGGCCAACGGATACGCAGTATTTT. Translated, this gives CASSFPGGPTDTQYF.